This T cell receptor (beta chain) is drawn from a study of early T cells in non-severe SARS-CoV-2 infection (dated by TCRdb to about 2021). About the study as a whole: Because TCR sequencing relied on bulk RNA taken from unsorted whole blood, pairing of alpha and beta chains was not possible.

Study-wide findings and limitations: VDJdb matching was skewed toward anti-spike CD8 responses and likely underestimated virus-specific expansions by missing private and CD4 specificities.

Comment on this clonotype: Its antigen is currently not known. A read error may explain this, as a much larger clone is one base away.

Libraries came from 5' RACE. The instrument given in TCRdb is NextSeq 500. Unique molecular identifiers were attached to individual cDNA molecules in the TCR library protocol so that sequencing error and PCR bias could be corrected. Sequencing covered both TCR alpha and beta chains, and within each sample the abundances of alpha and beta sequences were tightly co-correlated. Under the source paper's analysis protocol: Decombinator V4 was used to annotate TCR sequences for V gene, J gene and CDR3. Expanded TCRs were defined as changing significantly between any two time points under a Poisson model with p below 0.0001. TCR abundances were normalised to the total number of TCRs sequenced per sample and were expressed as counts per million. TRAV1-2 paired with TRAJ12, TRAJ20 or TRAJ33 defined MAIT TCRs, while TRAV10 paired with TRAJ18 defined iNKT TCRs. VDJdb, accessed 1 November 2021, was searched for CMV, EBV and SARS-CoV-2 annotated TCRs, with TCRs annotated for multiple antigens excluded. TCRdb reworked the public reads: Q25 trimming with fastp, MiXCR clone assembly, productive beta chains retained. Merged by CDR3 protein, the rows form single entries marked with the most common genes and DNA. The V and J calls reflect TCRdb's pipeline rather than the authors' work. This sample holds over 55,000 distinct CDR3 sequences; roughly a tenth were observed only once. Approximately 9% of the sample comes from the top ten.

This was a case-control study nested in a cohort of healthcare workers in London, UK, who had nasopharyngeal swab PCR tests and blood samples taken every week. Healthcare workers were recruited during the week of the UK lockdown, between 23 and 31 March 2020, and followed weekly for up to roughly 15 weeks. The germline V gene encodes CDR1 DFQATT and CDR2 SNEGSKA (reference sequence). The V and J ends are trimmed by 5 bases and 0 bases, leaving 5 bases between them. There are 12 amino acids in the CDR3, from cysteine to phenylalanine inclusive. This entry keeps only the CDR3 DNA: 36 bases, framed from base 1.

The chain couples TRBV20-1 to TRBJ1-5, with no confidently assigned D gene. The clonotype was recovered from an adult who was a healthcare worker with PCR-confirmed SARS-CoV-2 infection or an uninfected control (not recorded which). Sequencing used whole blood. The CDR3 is CSAGHSNQPQHF. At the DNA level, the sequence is TGCAGTGCTGGGCATAGCAATCAGCCCCAGCATTTT.